The 20 T cell receptor beta chains in this list originate from one sample, sequenced in a study of blood T cell repertoires in COVID-19. Clones were sequenced by immunoSEQ multiplex PCR, and TCRdb holds only the in-frame ones, with some missing. Of about 20,000 clones listed, about 89% are singletons. The source material was peripheral blood. These receptors were obtained from a woman aged 55-69 years with active COVID-19.

This clone was seen more than once but under ten times. The V call is TRBV29-1, the J call TRBJ2-5; D perhaps matches TRBD1 (5 bases). The germline CDR1 and CDR2 sequences are SQVTM and ANQGSEA. Trimming removed 2 bases from V and 1 base from J, with 8 bases in between. This CDR3 contains 13 residues. The CDR3 nucleotides read TGCAGCGTTGAAAAGGACACCCAAGAGACCCAGTACTTC. This gives the protein CSVEKDTQETQYF.

The chain employs TRBV5-5 and TRBJ1-2; 7 bases map to TRBD1. Germline trimming cut 0 bases from V and 4 bases from J; bases unmatched to any gene: 15. Germline values: CDR1 SGHKS, CDR2 YYEKEE (reference sequence). The CDR3 has 18 amino acids. CDR3 loop: CASSLATGVSPPTYGYTF. For the CDR3, the DNA is TGTGCCAGCAGCTTGGCCACAGGGGTTTCCCCGCCGACCTATGGCTACACCTTC.

This chain joins TRBV29-1 and TRBJ1-2; 10 bases fit TRBD1. V gave up 4 bases and J gave up 7 bases; unmatched junction bases: 3. Germline lookup yields CDR1 SQVTM and CDR2 ANQGSEA. CDR3 length: 12 amino acids. The CDR3 protein is CSVVGTGVGYTF. In DNA form, the CDR3 reads TGCAGCGTTGTCGGGACAGGGGTTGGCTACACCTTC.

This rearrangement joins TRBV6-1 to TRBJ1-1, with D tentatively TRBD1 (5 bases). The V end was cut by 2 bases, the J end by 6 bases, with 16 bases between. The CDR3 is 15 amino acids. Germline CDR1 reads MNHNS; CDR2 reads SASEGT. CDR3 protein: CASSEMSGFNAEAFF. CDR3 sequence (DNA): TGTGCCAGCAGTGAAATGTCAGGGTTCAACGCTGAAGCTTTCTTT.

This chain joins TRBV29-1 and TRBJ2-5; D call uncertain. The CDR3 has 10 amino acids. V was shortened by 6 bases and J by 5 bases, with 7 bases between the two germline ends. In germline, CDR1 is SQVTM, CDR2 ANQGSEA. CDR3 loop: CSVVVETQYF. DNA for the CDR3: TGCAGCGTCGTAGTGGAGACCCAGTACTTC.

The V call is TRBV19, the J call TRBJ1-1; 7 bases map to TRBD1. Losses at the gene ends were 4 bases for V and 10 bases for J; bases not matched to a gene: 15. The V gene's germline CDR1 is LNHDA and CDR2 SQIVND (reference sequence). The CDR3 has 15 residues. CDR3 loop: CASSSPLTGQVRAFF. The CDR3 DNA reads TGTGCCAGTAGTAGCCCCCTGACAGGGCAAGTCAGAGCTTTCTTT.

V gene TRBV10-3 combines with J gene TRBJ1-1, with unresolved D. The V end lost 8 bases, the J end lost 1 base, and 11 bases lay between the germline ends. The CDR3 spans 13 residues. Germline CDR1 ENHRY, CDR2 SYGVKD. The CDR3 DNA reads as TGTGCCATCGCCGGCGCGGGGAACACTGAAGCTTTCTTT. This gives the protein CAIAGAGNTEAFF.

The V call is TRBV12-3 or TRBV12-4, the J call TRBJ2-7; D is uncertain. The CDR3 is 13 amino acids. The V gene lost 3 bases and the J gene lost 3 bases, with 9 bases spanning the gap. CDR3 region: CASSFSTIYEQYF. CDR3 in DNA: TGTGCCAGCAGTTTCTCGACAATCTACGAGCAGTACTTC.

The chain has TRBV2 and TRBJ2-5; tentative D call: TRBD2 (6 bases). Germline CDR1 reads SNHLY; CDR2 reads FYNNEI. This CDR3 comprises 15 residues. The ends were cut back, 7 bases at V and 4 bases at J, with 19 bases in the middle. Written as DNA, the CDR3 is TGTGCCAGCAAGGGGAGAAGCGGGTCTCGAGAGACCCAGTACTTC. It codes for CASKGRSGSRETQYF. The full variable domain, with the rest looked up from reference TRBV2 and TRBJ2-5, is EPEVTQTPSHQVTQMGQEVILRCVPISNHLYFYWYRQILGQKVEFLVSFYNNEISEKSEIFDDQFSVERPDGSNFTLKIRSTKLEDSAMYFCASKGRSGSRETQYFGPGTRLLVL.

CDR3 sequence reads: CSGLPGVAGGPGDTQYF. The CDR3 DNA is TGCAGCGGGCTCCCTGGAGTTGCGGGGGGGCCGGGAGATACGCAGTATTTT. This chain links TRBV29-1 with TRBJ2-3; TRBD2 matches 9 bases. The germline CDR1 and CDR2 sequences are SQVTM and ANQGSEA. With 7 bases clipped from V and 5 bases from J, the junction kept 19 bases outside the gene matches. CDR3 length: 17 amino acids.

This clone showed up just once. The rearrangement links TRBV5-1 to TRBJ2-3; 11 bases agree with TRBD2. CDR1 is SGHRS, CDR2 YFSETQ, per germline. CDR3 length equals 16 residues. With 5 bases clipped from V and 2 bases from J, the junction kept 7 bases outside the gene matches. Here the CDR3 reads CASRTGLAELTDTQYF. CDR3 DNA sequence: TGCGCCAGCAGAACGGGACTAGCGGAACTCACAGATACGCAGTATTTT.

The gene calls are TRBV9 and TRBJ2-1; 7 bases line up with TRBD2. CDR1 is SGDLS and CDR2 is YYNGEE in the germline V gene. V lost 4 bases, J lost 15 bases, and 7 bases stayed unmatched. CDR3 length: 11 amino acids. CDR3 residues: CASSRTGGGFF. Here the CDR3 DNA reads TGTGCCAGCAGCAGGACTGGCGGGGGGTTCTTC.

The CDR3 sequence is CASSIDTGNDGYTF. The CDR3 region has the DNA TGTGCCAGTAGTATAGATACAGGGAATGACGGCTACACCTTC. The genes are TRBV19 and TRBJ1-2; TRBD1 might be the D (6 bases). This CDR3 comprises 14 residues. Germline CDR1 is LNHDA and CDR2 is SQIVND (reference sequence). The V and J ends lost 0 bases and 8 bases respectively, with 13 bases between them.

The CDR3 DNA sequence: TGTGCCAGTAGTATAATGTTGGGGACAGGGGTATACGCAGATACGCAGTATTTT. It encodes CASSIMLGTGVYADTQYF. The chain recombines TRBV19 with TRBJ2-3, with 10 bases fitting TRBD1. CDR1 and CDR2 (germline): LNHDA, SQIVND (reference sequence). The CDR3 contains 18 residues. J was trimmed by 4 bases and V by 2 bases; bases with no gene match: 12.

The CDR3 DNA reads as TGTGCCAGCAGCCAAGATTCCTTGAGTGGGACAGGGGCCTACGAGCAGTACTTC. Protein product: CASSQDSLSGTGAYEQYF. The chain is built from TRBV4-2 and TRBJ2-7; 10 nucleotides match TRBD1. Germline CDR1 reads LGHNA; CDR2 reads YNFKEQ. The V and J ends lost 0 bases and 2 bases, in that order; junction bases with no gene match: 10. The CDR3 has 18 amino acids.

The V call is TRBV5-6, the J call TRBJ2-7; weak D call: TRBD1 (5 bases). This CDR3 has 14 residues. V was pared by 3 bases and J by 7 bases, with 17 bases between. CDR1 and CDR2 from the germline V gene are SGHDT and YYEEEE. The CDR3 is CASSSSGAHREQYF. The CDR3 DNA follows: TGTGCCAGCAGCTCCAGTGGGGCACATCGGGAGCAGTACTTC. Combining the CDR3 with reference TRBV5-6 and TRBJ2-7 gives the whole variable domain DAGVTQSPTHLIKTRGQQVTLRCSPKSGHDTVSWYQQALGQGPQFIFQYYEEEERQRGNFPDRFSGHQFPNYSSELNVNALLLGDSALYLCASSSSGAHREQYFGPGTRLTVT.

The V call is TRBV6-5, the J call TRBJ1-5, with TRBD1 matching 7 bases. The CDR3 runs to 12 residues. Germline-derived CDR1 and CDR2 are MNHEY and SVGAGI. The V and J ends lost 6 bases and 7 bases, in that order; junction bases with no gene match: 3. For the CDR3, the DNA is TGTGCCAGCAGCGACAGGGCCCAGCCCCAGCATTTT. Encoded protein: CASSDRAQPQHF.

This clone was found once. CDR3 bases: TGTGCCAGCAGTTACGGGACAGGGTGGTACGAGCAGTACTTC. It codes for CASSYGTGWYEQYF. J is TRBJ2-7 and V is TRBV6-2 or TRBV6-3; the match to TRBD1 covers 9 bases. The germline V gene has CDR1 MNHEY and CDR2 SVGEGT. The junction had 3 bases not matched to a gene; V was cut back by 2 bases and J by 4 bases. This CDR3 is built from 14 residues.

V is TRBV4-2 and J is TRBJ1-6, with TRBD1 matching 10 bases. Per the germline V gene, CDR1 is LGHNA and CDR2 is YNFKEQ. The J segment lost 5 bases and the V segment lost 1 base, leaving 8 bases of the junction unmatched. The CDR3 has 18 residues. DNA of the CDR3: TGTGCCAGCAGCCAAGTGGTGGCGGACAGGGGGGATAATTCACCCCTCCACTTT. This gives the protein CASSQVVADRGDNSPLHF.

The V and J genes are TRBV6-5 and TRBJ1-1; 10 bases line up with TRBD1. CDR1 MNHEY and CDR2 SVGAGI come from the germline V gene. The CDR3 has 15 amino acids. The trim removed 4 bases at V and 5 bases at J, leaving 7 bases unmatched. The CDR3 DNA reads TGTGCCAGCAGTTCCCCGGACAGGGGGAGGACTGAAGCTTTCTTT. Its translation is CASSSPDRGRTEAFF.